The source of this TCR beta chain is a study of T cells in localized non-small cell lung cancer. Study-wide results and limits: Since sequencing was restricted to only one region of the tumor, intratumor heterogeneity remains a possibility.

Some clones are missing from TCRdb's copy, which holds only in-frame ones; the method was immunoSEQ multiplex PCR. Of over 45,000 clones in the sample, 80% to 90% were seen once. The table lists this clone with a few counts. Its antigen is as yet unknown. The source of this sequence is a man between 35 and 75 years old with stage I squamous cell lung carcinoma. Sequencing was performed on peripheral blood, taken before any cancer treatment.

The CDR3 reads CASSPQLADPYNEQFF. The CDR3 bases are TGCGCCAGCAGCCCGCAACTAGCGGACCCCTACAATGAGCAGTTCTTC. This chain connects TRBV4-3 to TRBJ2-1, with 8 nucleotides matching TRBD2. The CDR3 loop spans 16 amino acids. The germline CDR1 and CDR2 sequences are LGHNA and YSLEER. V trimming: 4 bases; J trimming: 2 bases; junction bases outside the gene matches: 7.